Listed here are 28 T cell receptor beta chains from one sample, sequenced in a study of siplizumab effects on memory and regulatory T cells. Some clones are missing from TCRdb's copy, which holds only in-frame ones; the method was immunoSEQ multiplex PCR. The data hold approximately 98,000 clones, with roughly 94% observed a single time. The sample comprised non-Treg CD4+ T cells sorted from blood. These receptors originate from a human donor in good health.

CDR3 bases: TGTGCCAGCAGCTACCCGGTCGGGACAGGGATATACGAGCAGTACTTC. Residues: CASSYPVGTGIYEQYF. V and J are TRBV7-3 and TRBJ2-7; 9 bases line up with TRBD1. The germline CDR1 and CDR2 sequences are SGHTA and FQGTGA. V shed 4 bases, J shed 4 bases, and the junction held 11 bases outside the gene matches. The CDR3 spans 16 residues.

The CDR3 DNA reads as TGTGCCAGTAGTCGGGCCTTTTCGGTAGGTACCTACGAGCAGTACTTC. Its protein product is CASSRAFSVGTYEQYF. This sequence joins TRBV19 and TRBJ2-7; D gene ambiguous. Looked up from germline, CDR1 is LNHDA and CDR2 is SQIVND (reference sequence). The CDR3 has 16 residues. Trimming shortened V by 5 bases and J by 2 bases, and 19 bases separated the two germline ends.

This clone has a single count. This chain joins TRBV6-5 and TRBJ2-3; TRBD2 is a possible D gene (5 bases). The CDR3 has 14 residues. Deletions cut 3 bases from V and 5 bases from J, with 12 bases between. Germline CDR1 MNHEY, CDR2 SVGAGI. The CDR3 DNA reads TGTGCCAGCAGTTATACGGGGTGGGGAGATACGCAGTATTTT. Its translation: CASSYTGWGDTQYF.

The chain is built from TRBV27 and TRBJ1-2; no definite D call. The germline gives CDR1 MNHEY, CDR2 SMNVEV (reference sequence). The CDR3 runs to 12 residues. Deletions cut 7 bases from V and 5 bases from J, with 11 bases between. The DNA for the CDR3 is TGTGCCAGCATGAGGCCTGGTTATGGCTACACCTTC. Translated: CASMRPGYGYTF.

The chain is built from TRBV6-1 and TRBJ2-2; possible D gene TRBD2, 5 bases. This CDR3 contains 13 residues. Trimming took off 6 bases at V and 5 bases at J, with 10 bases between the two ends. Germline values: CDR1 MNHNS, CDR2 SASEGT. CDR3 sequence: CASSVDYTGELFF. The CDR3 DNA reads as TGTGCCAGCAGCGTCGACTATACCGGGGAGCTGTTTTTT.

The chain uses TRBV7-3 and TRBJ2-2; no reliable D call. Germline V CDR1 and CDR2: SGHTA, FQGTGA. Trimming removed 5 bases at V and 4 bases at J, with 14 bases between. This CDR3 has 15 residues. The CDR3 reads CASSPSPVVTGELFF. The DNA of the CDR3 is TGTGCCAGCAGCCCCTCCCCGGTAGTCACCGGGGAGCTGTTTTTT.

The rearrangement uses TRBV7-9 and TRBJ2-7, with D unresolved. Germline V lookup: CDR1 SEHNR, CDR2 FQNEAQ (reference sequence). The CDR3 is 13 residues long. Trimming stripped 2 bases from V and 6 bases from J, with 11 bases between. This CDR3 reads CASSLNIPSEQYF. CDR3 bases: TGTGCCAGCAGCTTAAATATCCCCTCCGAGCAGTACTTC.

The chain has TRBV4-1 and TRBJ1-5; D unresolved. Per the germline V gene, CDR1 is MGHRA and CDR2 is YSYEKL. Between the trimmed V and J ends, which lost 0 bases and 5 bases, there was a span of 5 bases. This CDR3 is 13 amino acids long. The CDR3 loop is CASSQDEDQPQHF. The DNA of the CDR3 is TGCGCCAGCAGCCAAGACGAGGATCAGCCCCAGCATTTT.

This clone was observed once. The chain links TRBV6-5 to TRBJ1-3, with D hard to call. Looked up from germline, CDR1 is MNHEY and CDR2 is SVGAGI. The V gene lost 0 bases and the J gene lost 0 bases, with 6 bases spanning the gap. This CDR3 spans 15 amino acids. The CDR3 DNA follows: TGTGCCAGCAGTTACTCGGTCGTCTCTGGAAACACCATATATTTT. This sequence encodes CASSYSVVSGNTIYF.

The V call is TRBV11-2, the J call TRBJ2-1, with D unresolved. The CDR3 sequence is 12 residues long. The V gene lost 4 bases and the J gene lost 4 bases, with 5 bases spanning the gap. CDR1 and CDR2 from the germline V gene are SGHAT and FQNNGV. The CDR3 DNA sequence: TGTGCCAGCAGCTCACGTTACAATGAGCAGTTCTTC. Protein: CASSSRYNEQFF.

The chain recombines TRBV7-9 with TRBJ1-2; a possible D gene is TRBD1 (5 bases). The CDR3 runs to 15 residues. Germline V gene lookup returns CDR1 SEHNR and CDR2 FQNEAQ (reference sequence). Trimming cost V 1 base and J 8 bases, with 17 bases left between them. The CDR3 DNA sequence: TGTGCCAGCAGCTTAGACTTCGGGCCCGGGGGAGGCTACACCTTC. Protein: CASSLDFGPGGGYTF.

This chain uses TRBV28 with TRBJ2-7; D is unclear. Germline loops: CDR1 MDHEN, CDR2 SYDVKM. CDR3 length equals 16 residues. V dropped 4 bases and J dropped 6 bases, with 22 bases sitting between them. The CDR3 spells CASSSPGPRRDIEQYF. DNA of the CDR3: TGTGCCAGCAGTTCCCCCGGGCCGCGTCGAGATATCGAGCAGTACTTC.

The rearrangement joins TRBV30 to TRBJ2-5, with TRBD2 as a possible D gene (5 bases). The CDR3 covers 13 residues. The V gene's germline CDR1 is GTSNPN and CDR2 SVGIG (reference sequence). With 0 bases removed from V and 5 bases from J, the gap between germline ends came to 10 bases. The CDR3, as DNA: TGTGCCTGGAGTGTAGCCTTAGCGGAGACCCAGTACTTC. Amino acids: CAWSVALAETQYF.

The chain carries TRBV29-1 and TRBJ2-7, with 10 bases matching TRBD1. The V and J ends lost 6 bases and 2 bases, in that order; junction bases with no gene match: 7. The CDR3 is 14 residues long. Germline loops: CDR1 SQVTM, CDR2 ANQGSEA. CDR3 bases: TGCAGCGTGCGTTCCGGGACAGGGGCCTACGAGCAGTACTTC. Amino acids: CSVRSGTGAYEQYF.

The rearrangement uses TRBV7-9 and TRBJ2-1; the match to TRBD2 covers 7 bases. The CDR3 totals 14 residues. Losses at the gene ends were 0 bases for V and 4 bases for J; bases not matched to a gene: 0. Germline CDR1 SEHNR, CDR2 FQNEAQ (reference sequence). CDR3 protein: CASSLAAGYNEQFF. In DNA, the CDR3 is TGTGCCAGCAGCTTAGCAGCGGGGTACAATGAGCAGTTCTTC.

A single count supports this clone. In DNA form, the CDR3 reads TGTGCCAGCTCACCAACCGCAAGCTCTGGAAACACCATATATTTT. Protein product: CASSPTASSGNTIYF. The chain joins TRBV18 to TRBJ1-3; no clear D. The CDR3 totals 15 residues. The ends were cut back, 2 bases at V and 0 bases at J, with 8 bases in the middle. CDR1 is KGHSH, CDR2 LQKENI, per germline.

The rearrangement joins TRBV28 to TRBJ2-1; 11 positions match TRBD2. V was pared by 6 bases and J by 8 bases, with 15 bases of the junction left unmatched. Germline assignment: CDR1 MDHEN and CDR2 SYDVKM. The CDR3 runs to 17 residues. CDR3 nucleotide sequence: TGTGCCAGCAGGCGCGCCAACCTAGCGGGAGGTACCCATGAGCAGTTCTTC. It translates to CASRRANLAGGTHEQFF.

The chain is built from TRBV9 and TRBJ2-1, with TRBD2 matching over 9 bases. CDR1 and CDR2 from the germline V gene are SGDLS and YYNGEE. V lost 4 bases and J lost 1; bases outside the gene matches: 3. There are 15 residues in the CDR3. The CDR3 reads CASSPSGASYNEQFF. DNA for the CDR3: TGTGCCAGCAGCCCTAGCGGGGCTTCCTACAATGAGCAGTTCTTC.

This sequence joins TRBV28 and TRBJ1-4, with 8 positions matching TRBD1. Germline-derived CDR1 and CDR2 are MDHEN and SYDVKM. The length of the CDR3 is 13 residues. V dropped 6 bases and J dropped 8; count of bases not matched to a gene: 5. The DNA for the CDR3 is TGTGCCAGCAGCGGACAGGGAGGGGAAAAACTGTTTTTT. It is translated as CASSGQGGEKLFF.

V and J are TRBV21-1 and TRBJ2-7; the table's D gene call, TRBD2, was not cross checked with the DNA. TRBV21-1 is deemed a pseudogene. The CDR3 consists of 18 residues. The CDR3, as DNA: TGTGCCAGCAGCAAAGAGGTGGTGGCGGGAACCTTCCCTTACGAGCAGTACTTC. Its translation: CASSKEVVAGTFPYEQYF.

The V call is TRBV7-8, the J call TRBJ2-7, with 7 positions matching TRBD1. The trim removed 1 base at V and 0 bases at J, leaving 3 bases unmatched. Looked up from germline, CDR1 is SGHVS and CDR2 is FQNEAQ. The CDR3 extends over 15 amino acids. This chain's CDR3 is CASSLEDRASYEQYF. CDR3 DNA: TGTGCCAGCAGCTTAGAAGACAGGGCCTCCTACGAGCAGTACTTC.

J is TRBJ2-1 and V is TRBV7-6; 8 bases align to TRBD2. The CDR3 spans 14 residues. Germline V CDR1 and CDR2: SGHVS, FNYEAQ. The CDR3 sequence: CASRGGSSYNEQFF. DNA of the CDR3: TGTGCAAGCCGGGGGGGGAGCTCCTACAATGAGCAGTTCTTC.

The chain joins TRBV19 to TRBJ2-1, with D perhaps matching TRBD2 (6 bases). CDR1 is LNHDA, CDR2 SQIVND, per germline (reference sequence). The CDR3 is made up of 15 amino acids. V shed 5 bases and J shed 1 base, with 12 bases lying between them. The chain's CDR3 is CASSPGTGSYNEQFF. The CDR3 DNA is TGTGCCAGTAGTCCCGGGACTGGATCCTACAATGAGCAGTTCTTC.

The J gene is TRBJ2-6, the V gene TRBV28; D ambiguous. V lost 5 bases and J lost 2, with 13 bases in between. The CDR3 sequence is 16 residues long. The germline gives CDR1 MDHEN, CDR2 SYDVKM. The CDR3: CASSPPFATGANVLTF. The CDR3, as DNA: TGTGCCAGCAGTCCTCCTTTTGCTACTGGGGCCAACGTCCTGACTTTC.

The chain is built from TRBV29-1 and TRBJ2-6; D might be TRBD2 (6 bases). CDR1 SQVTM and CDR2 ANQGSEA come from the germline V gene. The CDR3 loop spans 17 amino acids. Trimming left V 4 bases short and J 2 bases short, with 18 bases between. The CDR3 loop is CSVGDSAGGAGANVLTF. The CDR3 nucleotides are TGCAGCGTTGGGGACTCGGCAGGCGGGGCTGGGGCCAACGTCCTGACTTTC.

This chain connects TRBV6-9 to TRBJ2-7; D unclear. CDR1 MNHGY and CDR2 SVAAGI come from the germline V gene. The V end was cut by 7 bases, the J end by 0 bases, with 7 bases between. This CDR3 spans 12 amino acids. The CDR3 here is CASMPSSYEQYF. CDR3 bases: TGTGCCAGCATGCCCAGCTCCTACGAGCAGTACTTC.

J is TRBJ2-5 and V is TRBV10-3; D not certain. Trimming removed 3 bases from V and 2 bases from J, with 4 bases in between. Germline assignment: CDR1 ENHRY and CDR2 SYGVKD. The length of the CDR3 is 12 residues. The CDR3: CAISDRQETQYF. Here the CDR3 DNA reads TGTGCCATCAGTGACAGACAAGAGACCCAGTACTTC.

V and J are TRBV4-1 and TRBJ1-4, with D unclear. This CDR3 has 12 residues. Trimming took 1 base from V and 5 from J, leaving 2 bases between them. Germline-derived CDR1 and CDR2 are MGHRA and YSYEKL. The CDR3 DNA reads TGCGCCAGCAGCCAAGTAAATGAAAAACTGTTTTTT. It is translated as CASSQVNEKLFF.